A selection of T cell receptor beta chains follows, all from one sample in a study of shared clonotypes between healthy human individuals. The repertoire was sequenced with immunoSEQ multiplex PCR; TCRdb's copy has only in-frame clones and lacks some. The table shows a few million clones, with roughly 93% occurring only once. Sequencing was done on a sample of naive CD4+ T cells from PBMCs. These TCRs come from a man aged 18 to 29 in good health. Some clones in this sample may be carry-over from other donors' samples. CDR3s include the opening cysteine and the closing phenylalanine or tryptophan. Fields, in order: V gene, D gene, J gene, clone size, CDR3 DNA, CDR3 protein. A D gene is named only where the DNA matches it firmly. Rows may omit the clone size; those that give it use once, few, many or a size class.

TRBV18	-	TRBJ2-3	-	TGTGCCAGCTCACCCTGGGGCACAGATACGCAGTATTTT	CASSPWGTDTQYF
TRBV9	-	TRBJ1-5	few	TGTGCCAGCAGCGTAGAGGAGGGCCGGCCCCAGCATTTT	CASSVEEGRPQHF
TRBV6-5	-	TRBJ1-1	-	TGTGCCAGCAGTTATCCCCGGTGGAACACTGAAGCTTTCTTT	CASSYPRWNTEAFF
TRBV7-2	TRBD2	TRBJ2-2	-	TGTGCCAGCAGCCCGACTAGCGGGAGTTTCGGGGAGCTGTTTTTT	CASSPTSGSFGELFF
TRBV7-9	-	TRBJ2-2	once	TGTGCCAGCAGCTTAGGGACCGGGAGCACCGGGGAGCTGTTTTTT	CASSLGTGSTGELFF
TRBV10-3	TRBD1	TRBJ2-1	once	TGTGCCATCACCCAACAGGGGGCGTACAATGAGCAGTTCTTC	CAITQQGAYNEQFF
TRBV2	-	TRBJ1-2	few	TGTGCCAGCGCGAATAACTATGGCTACACCTTC	CASANNYGYTF
TRBV28	TRBD1	TRBJ2-7	-	TGTGCCAGCAGTTCAATAATGGGACAGGGGACCCAAACGGAGCAGTACTTC	CASSSIMGQGTQTEQYF
TRBV28	-	TRBJ2-5	once	TGTGCCAGCAGTTTATTAGGTGGGGTCGGCCTTAAGGAGACCCAGTACTTC	CASSLLGGVGLKETQYF
TRBV13	-	TRBJ2-7	-	TGTGCCAGCAGCTACTCGTACGAGCAGTACTTC	CASSYSYEQYF
TRBV30	-	TRBJ1-3	-	TGTGCCTGGAGTCCTTCCCCTATGGGTGGAAACACCATATATTTT	CAWSPSPMGGNTIYF
TRBV27	TRBD1	TRBJ1-5	-	TGTGCCAGCAGTCGACAGGGGAGCAGCAATCAGCCCCAGCATTTT	CASSRQGSSNQPQHF
TRBV28	-	TRBJ2-5	-	TGTGCCAGCAGTTTTTATTTCTCGAGGGGTCGAGTGGGAGAGACCCAGTACTTC	CASSFYFSRGRVGETQYF
TRBV5-6	-	TRBJ2-1	-	TGTGCCAGCAGCTTGGCCCAGCGCTACAATGAGCAGTTCTTC	CASSLAQRYNEQFF
TRBV4-2	-	TRBJ1-2	-	TGTGCCAGCAGCCACACCTCGGGGGGTTACGACTATGGCTACACCTTC	CASSHTSGGYDYGYTF
TRBV11-2	TRBD1	TRBJ2-1	-	TGTGCCAGCAGCTTAAGGGCAGGGGGCCTCTACAATGAGCAGTTCTTC	CASSLRAGGLYNEQFF
TRBV7-4	TRBD1	TRBJ2-7	-	TGTGCCAGCAGCTTATTCCGGGACAGGGAGGCCTACGAGCAGTACTTC	CASSLFRDREAYEQYF
TRBV19	-	TRBJ1-1	-	TGTGCCAGTAGTCCCGGACAGCGGAACACTGAAGCTTTCTTT	CASSPGQRNTEAFF
TRBV11-2	TRBD2	TRBJ2-7	-	TGTGCCAGCAGGCTTGGGAACATACTAGCGGGAGACCCCTCCTACGAGCAGTACTTC	CASRLGNILAGDPSYEQYF
TRBV5-1	-	TRBJ1-1	-	TGCGCCAGCAGCTACCGCTGGGCCACGGACAGTGAAGCTTTCTTT	CASSYRWATDSEAFF
TRBV2	TRBD2	TRBJ2-7	-	TGTGCCAGCAGTGTTTTGGGCGGGAGGGTCTACGAGCAGTACTTC	CASSVLGGRVYEQYF
TRBV6-5	-	TRBJ2-7	-	TGTGCCAGCAGGACGGGCCCTAAGCACGAGCAGTACTTC	CASRTGPKHEQYF
TRBV5-1	TRBD1	TRBJ1-1	-	TGCGCCAGCAGCCTTATCCCCGGGACAGGGGCTGAAGCTTTCTTT	CASSLIPGTGAEAFF
TRBV5-4	TRBD1	TRBJ2-7	-	TGTGCCAGCAGCTCCCTCGGGACAGGGCGACTAGGGGGCAGGGAGCAGTACTTC	CASSSLGTGRLGGREQYF
TRBV28	-	TRBJ2-5	-	TGTGCCAGCCTACCCCCCATGAGGGAGAGAAATAGGAACCAGTACTTC	CASLPPMRERNRNQYF
TRBV11-3	TRBD2	TRBJ2-1	-	TGTGCCAGCAGCTTAGGGCTAGCGGGAGTTCGGAATGAGCAGTTCTTC	CASSLGLAGVRNEQFF
TRBV23-1	TRBD1	TRBJ2-7	-	TGCGCCAGCAGTCACCCGGGACAGTGCTCCTACGAGCAGTACTTC	CASSHPGQCSYEQYF
TRBV28	-	TRBJ1-5	few	TGTGCCAGCAGCCTACAGGGACAGCCCCAGCATTTT	CASSLQGQPQHF
TRBV27	TRBD1	TRBJ1-2	-	TGTGCCAGCAGGGGACAGCTCTATGGCTACACCTTC	CASRGQLYGYTF
TRBV4-3	-	TRBJ2-7	-	TGCGCCAGCAGCCAAGACTGGGTCCAGGGAGGAGAGCAGTACTTC	CASSQDWVQGGEQYF
TRBV9	-	TRBJ2-3	-	TGTGCCAGCAGCGTTCACATCTCGACAGATACGCAGTATTTT	CASSVHISTDTQYF
TRBV7-8	TRBD2	TRBJ2-1	-	TGTGCCAGCAGCCTCCAAGCGGGAGCAATTAATGAGCAGTTCTTC	CASSLQAGAINEQFF
TRBV2	TRBD1	TRBJ1-3	-	TGTGCCAGCAGCGCGGACAGGGGAACTGGAAACACCATATATTTT	CASSADRGTGNTIYF
TRBV28	-	TRBJ1-2	-	TGTGCCAGCAGTTCCCAACACGGCAGGGTAATGAGTGGCTACACCTTC	CASSSQHGRVMSGYTF
TRBV5-3	-	TRBJ1-4	-	TGTGCCAGAAGCCACAGGGAAGGGTACGAAAAACTGTTTTTT	CARSHREGYEKLFF
TRBV2	TRBD1	TRBJ1-5	-	TGTGCCAGCAGTGACTACGGACAGGGAGGTCAGCCCCAGCATTTT	CASSDYGQGGQPQHF
TRBV9	TRBD1	TRBJ2-1	-	TGTGCCAGCAGCGGAGGGACAGGGCATAACAATGAGCAGTTCTTC	CASSGGTGHNNEQFF
TRBV4-3	TRBD1	TRBJ2-7	once	TGCGCCAGCAGCCCTCTCGGACAGGGTGGAGGCTACGAGCAGTACTTC	CASSPLGQGGGYEQYF
TRBV2	-	TRBJ2-1	-	TGTGCCAGCAGTGAAGGGCGGGTGCTGAATGAGCAGTTCTTC	CASSEGRVLNEQFF
TRBV6-5	-	TRBJ1-2	-	TGTGCCAGCAGTTACGACAGATACTATGGCTACACCTTC	CASSYDRYYGYTF
TRBV28	-	TRBJ2-7	-	TGTGCCAGCATTTTGTCCGGGGGGCGCGAGCAGTACTTC	CASILSGGREQYF
TRBV28	TRBD1	TRBJ1-1	-	TGTGCCAGCCCGAGTGGGACAGGGGAAATGAACACTGAAGCTTTCTTT	CASPSGTGEMNTEAFF
TRBV6-6	TRBD1	TRBJ2-5	-	TGTGCCAGCAGTTACCCCGGGACAGGGCCGGACTTC	CASSYPGTGPDF
TRBV6-1	-	TRBJ2-3	-	TGTGCCAGCAGACTCCCGTTCGGCACAGATACGCAGTATTTT	CASRLPFGTDTQYF
TRBV7-3	TRBD2	TRBJ2-2	-	TGTGCCAGCAGCTTAAAAGCAGGGAGGGCCGGGGAGCTGTTTTTT	CASSLKAGRAGELFF
TRBV11-2	-	TRBJ2-3	-	TGTGCCAGCAGCTTAGGCCCGTTGAGGGGATCAACAGATACGCAGTATTTT	CASSLGPLRGSTDTQYF
TRBV15	-	TRBJ2-1	-	TGTGCCACCAGCAGAGATTTCGGGAGAGTATACAATGAGCAGTTCTTC	CATSRDFGRVYNEQFF
TRBV18	-	TRBJ1-2	-	TGTGCCAGCTCACCGCTGTTGAGGGATGGCTACACCTTC	CASSPLLRDGYTF
TRBV29-1	-	TRBJ2-3	-	TGCAGCGTTGAATCGGGTGCAGATACGCAGTATTTT	CSVESGADTQYF
TRBV6-6	TRBD1	TRBJ1-1	-	TGTGCCAGCAGTCCCCTGGGACAGCAAGCTTTCTTT	CASSPLGQQAFF
TRBV7-3	-	TRBJ2-5	-	TGTGCCAGCAGCTTAGGGGTAGCAGAGACCCAGTACTTC	CASSLGVAETQYF
TRBV27	-	TRBJ1-5	-	TGTGCCAGCAGAGGCAGATTTAGCGGCAATCAGCCCCAGCATTTT	CASRGRFSGNQPQHF
TRBV4-1	-	TRBJ1-1	-	TGCGCCAGCAGCCAAGATGGGGTGGGGGGCCCGAACACTGAAGCTTTCTTT	CASSQDGVGGPNTEAFF
TRBV10-1	TRBD2	TRBJ2-1	-	TGCGCCAGCAGTGAGTCAGGGAACGGGAGGGGTCGGAATGAGCAGTTCTTC	CASSESGNGRGRNEQFF